Below are 7 T cell receptor beta chains sequenced from a single sample in a study of blood T cell repertoires in COVID-19 (TCRdb year 2020). Library method: the immunoSEQ multiplex PCR assay. TCRdb took over this immuneACCESS table, retaining in-frame rearrangements with V and J assigned. Such tables are incomplete; in checked studies, under half of the missing clones stem from an unresolved V gene, and the remainder is unexplained. The sample table holds more than 110,000 clones, of which more than 65% were seen once. The ten biggest clones cover around 13% of the sample. The sample taken for sequencing was peripheral blood. Receptors originate from an elderly man with acute or convalescent COVID-19.

The J gene is TRBJ1-2, the V gene TRBV19, with 7 positions matching TRBD1. The CDR3 runs to 15 residues. Germline loops: CDR1 LNHDA, CDR2 SQIVND (reference sequence). V shed 4 bases, J shed 2 bases, and the junction held 7 bases outside the gene matches. The CDR3 loop is CASSKGTATNYGYTF. CDR3 bases: TGTGCCAGTAGTAAAGGGACAGCGACCAACTATGGCTACACCTTC.

Note on this clone: Other DNA sequences in the sample encode the same CDR3. The V call is TRBV29-1, the J call TRBJ1-1; weak D call: TRBD1 (5 bases). Germline V gene lookup returns CDR1 SQVTM and CDR2 ANQGSEA. V lost 5 bases to trimming and J lost 3 bases, with 10 bases between them. This CDR3 is 12 amino acids long. The DNA for the CDR3 is TGCAGCGTTAGCCGGGGGGACACTGAAGCTTTCTTT. It encodes CSVSRGDTEAFF. Variable domain in full (rest from reference TRBV29-1 and TRBJ1-1): SAVISQKPSRDICQRGTSLTIQCQVDSQVTMMFWYRQQPGQSLTLIATANQGSEATYESGFVIDKFPISRPNLTFSTLTVSNMSPEDSSIYLCSVSRGDTEAFFGQGTRLTVV.

The rearrangement joins TRBV7-2 to TRBJ1-2; D is unresolved. Germline V CDR1 and CDR2: SGHTA, FQGNSA. CDR3 length: 16 residues. Trimming shortened V by 10 bases and J by 7 bases, and 28 bases separated the two germline ends. Here the CDR3 reads CATWRLSPEGSTGYTF. Here the CDR3 DNA reads TGTGCCACTTGGAGGTTAAGCCCGGAGGGAAGTACTGGCTACACCTTC.

V usage is TRBV28 and J usage is TRBJ2-4; a possible D gene is TRBD1 (7 bases). The CDR3 totals 16 residues. Trimming stripped 6 bases from V and 0 bases from J, with 15 bases between. Germline CDR1 MDHEN, CDR2 SYDVKM. The CDR3 loop is CASREGTALAKNIQYF. The DNA of the CDR3 is TGTGCCAGCAGGGAGGGGACAGCACTAGCCAAAAACATTCAGTACTTC.

The rearrangement links TRBV2 to TRBJ1-5, with TRBD1 identical over 10 bases. Germline-derived CDR1 and CDR2 are SNHLY and FYNNEI. Losses at the gene ends were 7 bases for V and 4 bases for J; bases not matched to a gene: 4. The CDR3 loop spans 14 amino acids. Here the CDR3 DNA reads TGTGCCAGCACTCGACAGGGGGCTAATCAGCCCCAGCATTTT. It translates to CASTRQGANQPQHF.

The CDR3 here is CASSPQAGARTDTQYF. CDR3 in DNA: TGTGCCAGCAGCCCCCAAGCGGGGGCCCGCACAGATACGCAGTATTTT. The chain combines TRBV11-2 with TRBJ2-3; 8 nucleotides align to TRBD2. V trimming: 5 bases; J trimming: 1 base; junction bases outside the gene matches: 8. CDR1 SGHAT and CDR2 FQNNGV come from the germline V gene. This CDR3 spans 16 amino acids.

V gene TRBV11-2 combines with J gene TRBJ2-3; weak D call: TRBD1 (5 bases). Germline V CDR1 and CDR2: SGHAT, FQNNGV. The ends were cut back, 1 base at V and 4 bases at J, with 9 bases in the middle. This CDR3 is built from 14 residues. The DNA of the CDR3 is TGTGCCAGCAGCTTAGCCAGGGCGGCAGATACGCAGTATTTT. Protein sequence: CASSLARAADTQYF.